This TCR beta chain is from a study of T cells in Graves' hyperthyroidism and ophthalmopathy (dated by TCRdb to between 2018 and 2020). In the study overall: Peripheral blood was collected at initial diagnosis, before any treatment. To identify distinguishing TCR V-J signatures, a discovery cohort of around 98 patients was used, comprising 40 to 45 with Graves' ophthalmopathy and around 57 with stable Graves' hyperthyroidism. An independent validation cohort of some 18 hyperthyroidism patients and over 15 patients who later progressed to ophthalmopathy tested prospective prediction of ophthalmopathy. The roughly 94 discovery patients were randomly divided into training and test sets at a 7:3 ratio. Thyroid tissue and blood T-cell repertoires from roughly six Graves' hyperthyroidism patients were also compared in the study. Following sampling, methimazole starting at 30 mg daily was given to hyperthyroidism patients, and high-dose intravenous methylprednisolone was given to ophthalmopathy patients. The paper describes TCR Vbeta CDR3 sequencing of roughly 130 peripheral blood samples, made up of some 40 ophthalmopathy patients, some 76 hyperthyroidism patients and 17 progressor patients.

V and J are trimmed by 1 base and 8 bases, and the gene matches miss 1 base of the junction. There are 13 amino acids in the CDR3, from cysteine to phenylalanine inclusive. Only the CDR3 part of the read is kept: 39 bases, read in frame from the first base. The TCR beta CDR3 regions were amplified from RNA transcripts. The first round of RT-PCR for the TCR CDR3 was performed with the HTBI primer set and the Qiagen OneStep RT-PCR kit. A second multiplex PCR round built the libraries, followed by size selection and purification. Sequencing of the libraries was done on an Illumina HiSeq2000 using paired-end 100 bp reads. The original pipeline was this. SOAPnuke was used to process the raw data, removing reads that contained adapters or uncalled bases, had a mean Phred below 15, or lacked an exact match to the constant primer or identifier. COPE v1.2.5 was used to merge high-quality paired reads, and clonotypes were defined as unique nucleotide sequences. MiTCR v1.1 was used to align the clonotypes against IMGT TRBV, TRBD and TRBJ reference segments. Analysis was restricted to V-J combinations with a frequency above 0.0001, which covered roughly 99% of repertoires. A TCS score was defined as the ratio of F50 (clonal expansion) to E x V (chaos), with BLOSUM62-based TCRdist applied between CDR3 peptides within each V-J. Welch's t-statistics and random forest reduced roughly 500 V-J features to 13, which were used in a naive Bayes classifier (R e1071). TCRdb trimmed the raw reads at Q25, called clones with MiXCR and kept productive beta chains. For every CDR3 protein sequence, its rows merge into one entry that carries the most common genes and DNA. The V and J calls were determined by TCRdb, not by the authors. Within this sample are about 380,000 distinct CDR3 sequences, with about 18% of them counted one time only. The ten largest clones add up to about 38% of the sample.

At least ten counts were recorded for this clonotype. The antigen this receptor binds is unknown. Base-call qualities are not available, and no considerably larger clone is one nucleotide away. Ophthalmopathy patients had moderately to severely active disease, with a Clinical Activity Score of 3 or more, a NOSPECS grade of 4 or more, and a disease duration of less than 3 months. Any patient with an uncontrolled infection, another autoimmune disease, pregnancy or lactation was excluded. Diagnoses were based on clinical symptoms, serum thyroxine and TRAb, thyroid ultrasound and orbital computed tomography. Ficoll-Paque density gradient centrifugation was used to isolate PBMCs from 10 ml of fresh peripheral blood. Total RNA was extracted using Trizol reagent, and RNA quality was assessed on an Agilent 2100 Bioanalyzer. Overall results and qualifications from the work: In validation, progression to ophthalmopathy was predicted by the model with roughly 69% sensitivity and 72.22% specificity, a median of approximately 6.5 months before onset. In cross-validation, a model built on a 13 V-J signature told ophthalmopathy apart from stable hyperthyroidism with 85% to 90% sensitivity and 81% to 82% specificity, and in testing the same model reached 80%/75%. Sample size was not statistically predetermined, and investigators were not blinded to group allocation. Most expanded thyroid clonotypes (frequency above 0.001) were also found in blood, which suggests that blood repertoires may mirror thyroid immune responses.

Material for sequencing was blood. The TCR sequence derives from a man between 18 and 29 years old with Graves' ophthalmopathy. This receptor chain uses TRBV12-3 or TRBV12-4 and TRBJ2-1, and 8 junctional nucleotides match TRBD1. CDR3 sequence: CASSLEQGDEQFF. The bases are TGTGCCAGCAGTTTAGAACAGGGGGATGAGCAGTTCTTC.